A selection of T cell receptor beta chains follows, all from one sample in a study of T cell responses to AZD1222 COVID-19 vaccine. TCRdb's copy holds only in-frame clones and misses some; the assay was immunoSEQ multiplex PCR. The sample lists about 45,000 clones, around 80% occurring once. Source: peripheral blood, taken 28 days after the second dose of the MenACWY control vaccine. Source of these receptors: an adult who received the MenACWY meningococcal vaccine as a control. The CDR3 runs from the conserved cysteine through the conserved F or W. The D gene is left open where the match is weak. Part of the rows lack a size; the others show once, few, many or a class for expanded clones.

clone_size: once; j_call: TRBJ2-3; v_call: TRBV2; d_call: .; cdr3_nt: TGTGCCAGCACCTACAACTGGGACCCGTCAAGGGTAGATACGCAGTATTTT; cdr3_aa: CASTYNWDPSRVDTQYF
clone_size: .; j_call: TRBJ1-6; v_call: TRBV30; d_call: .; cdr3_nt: TGTGCCTGGAGTGTACGGACTCATGGTTCACCCCTCCACTTT; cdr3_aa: CAWSVRTHGSPLHF
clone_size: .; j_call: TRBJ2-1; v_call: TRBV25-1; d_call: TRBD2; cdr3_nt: TGTGCCAGCAGTGCCGATCGGACTAGCGGGGTTGACAATGAGCAGTTCTTC; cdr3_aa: CASSADRTSGVDNEQFF
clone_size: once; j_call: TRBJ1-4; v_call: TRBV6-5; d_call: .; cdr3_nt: TGTGCCAGCAGTTACTCTGTGCGGTCTAATGAAAAACTGTTTTTT; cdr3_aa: CASSYSVRSNEKLFF
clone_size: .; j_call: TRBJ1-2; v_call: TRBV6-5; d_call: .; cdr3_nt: TGTGCCAGCAGTTCAGGGGTTGGCTACACCTTC; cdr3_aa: CASSSGVGYTF
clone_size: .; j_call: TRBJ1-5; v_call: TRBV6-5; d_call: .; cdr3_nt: TGTGCCAGCGCCCTTGACAGGAATCAGCCCCAGCATTTT; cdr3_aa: CASALDRNQPQHF
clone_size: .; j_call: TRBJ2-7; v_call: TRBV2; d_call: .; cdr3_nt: TGTGCCAGCACAGCGCCCAAAGGCTCCTACGAGCAGTACTTC; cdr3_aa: CASTAPKGSYEQYF
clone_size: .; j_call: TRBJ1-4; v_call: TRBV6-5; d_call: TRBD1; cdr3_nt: TGTGCCAGCAGCAGGGGGCGCGGTGAAAAACTGTTTTTT; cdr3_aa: CASSRGRGEKLFF
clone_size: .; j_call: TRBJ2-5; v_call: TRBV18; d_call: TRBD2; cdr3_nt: TGTGCCAGCTCACGGATGACTAGCGGGGGGCCCCAAGAGACCCAGTACTTC; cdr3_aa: CASSRMTSGGPQETQYF
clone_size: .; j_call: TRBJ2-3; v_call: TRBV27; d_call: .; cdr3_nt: TGTGCCAGCAGTGTAGTGGCGGGGGCCACAGATACGCAGTATTTT; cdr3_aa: CASSVVAGATDTQYF
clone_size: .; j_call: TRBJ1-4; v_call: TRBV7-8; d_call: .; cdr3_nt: TGTGCCAGCAGCTTCCCCGGGACCCCCGAAAAACTGTTTTTT; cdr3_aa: CASSFPGTPEKLFF
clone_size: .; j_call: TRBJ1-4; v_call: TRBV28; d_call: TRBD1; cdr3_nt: TGTGCCAGCAGTTCAACCGGGACAGGGAACGAAAAACTGTTTTTT; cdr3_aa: CASSSTGTGNEKLFF
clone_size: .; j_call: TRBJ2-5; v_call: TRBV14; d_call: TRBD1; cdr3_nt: TGTGCCAGCAGCCAAGGGCAGGGGGCCCAAGAGACCCAGTACTTC; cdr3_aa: CASSQGQGAQETQYF
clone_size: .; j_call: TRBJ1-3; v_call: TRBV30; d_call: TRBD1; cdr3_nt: TGTGCCTGGAGTGTGGGACAGAGCTCTGGAAACACCATATATTTT; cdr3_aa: CAWSVGQSSGNTIYF
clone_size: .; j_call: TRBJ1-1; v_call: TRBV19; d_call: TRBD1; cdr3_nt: TGTGCCAACATACAGGGGGCAGTAAATGGAGACACTGAAGCTTTCTTT; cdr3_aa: CANIQGAVNGDTEAFF
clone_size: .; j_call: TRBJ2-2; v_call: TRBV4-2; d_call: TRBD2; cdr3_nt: TGTGCCAGCAGCCAAGAGGAGCGGGGGGGCTCGGTCGGGGAGCTGTTTTTT; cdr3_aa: CASSQEERGGSVGELFF
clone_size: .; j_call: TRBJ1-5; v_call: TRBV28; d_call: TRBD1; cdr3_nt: TGTGCCAGCAGTCCTCTAACAGGGGTTAATCAGCCCCAGCATTTT; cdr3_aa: CASSPLTGVNQPQHF
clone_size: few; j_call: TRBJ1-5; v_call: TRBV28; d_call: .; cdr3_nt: TGTGCCAGCAGTCCCCCCGGCAGCCTGAATCAGCCCCAGCATTTT; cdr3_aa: CASSPPGSLNQPQHF
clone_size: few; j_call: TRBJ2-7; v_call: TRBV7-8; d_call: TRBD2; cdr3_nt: TGTGCCAGCAGCGTCGGGGGAAGGGCCGTTGGCGGGAGGCCCTTCCCATCCTACGAGCAGTACTTC; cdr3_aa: CASSVGGRAVGGRPFPSYEQYF
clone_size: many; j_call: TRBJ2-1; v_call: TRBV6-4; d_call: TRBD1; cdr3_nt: TGTGCCAGCAGTGACGGGCAGGGGGATAGCAATGAGCAGTTCTTC; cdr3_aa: CASSDGQGDSNEQFF
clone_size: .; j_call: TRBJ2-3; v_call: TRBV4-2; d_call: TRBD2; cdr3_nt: TGTGCCAGCAGCCAAGATCAGCAGCGGGGAAACACAGATACGCAGTATTTT; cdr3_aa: CASSQDQQRGNTDTQYF
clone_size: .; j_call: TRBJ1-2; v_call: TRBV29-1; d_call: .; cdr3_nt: TGCAGCGTCCGGGCGGCAGGAACTAACTATGGCTACACCTTC; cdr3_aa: CSVRAAGTNYGYTF
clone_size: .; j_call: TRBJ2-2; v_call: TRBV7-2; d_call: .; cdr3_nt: TGTGCCAGCTCCCCCTCCAACACCGGGGAGCTGTTTTTT; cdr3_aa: CASSPSNTGELFF
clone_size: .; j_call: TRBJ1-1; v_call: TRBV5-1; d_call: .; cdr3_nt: TGCGCCAGCAGCTTGGTTTCGGCGAACACTGAAGCTTTCTTT; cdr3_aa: CASSLVSANTEAFF
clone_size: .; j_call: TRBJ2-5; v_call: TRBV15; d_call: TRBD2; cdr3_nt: TGTGCCACCAGCAGGGACCGGGCTAGCGGGGCTGAGACCCAGTACTTC; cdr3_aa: CATSRDRASGAETQYF
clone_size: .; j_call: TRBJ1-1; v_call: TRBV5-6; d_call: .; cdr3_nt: TGTGCCAGCAGCTCGGGCAGGGCCAGAAGGGACACTGAAGCTTTCTTT; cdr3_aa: CASSSGRARRDTEAFF
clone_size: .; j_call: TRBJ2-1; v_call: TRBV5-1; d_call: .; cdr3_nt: TGCGCCAGCAGCGTCGGGCCTCCCGTGGGCGATGAGCAGTTCTTC; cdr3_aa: CASSVGPPVGDEQFF
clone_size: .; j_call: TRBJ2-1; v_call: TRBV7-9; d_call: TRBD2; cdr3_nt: TGTGCCAGCAGCCAGTTAAAAGCGGGAGTAAATGAGAATGAGCAGTTCTTC; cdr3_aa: CASSQLKAGVNENEQFF
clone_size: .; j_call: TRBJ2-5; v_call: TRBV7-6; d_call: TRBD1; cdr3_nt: TGTGCCAGCGAAAAAGGACAGGGGTATTCCGAGACCCAGTACTTC; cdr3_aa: CASEKGQGYSETQYF
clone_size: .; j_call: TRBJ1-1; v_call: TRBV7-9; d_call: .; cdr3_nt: TGTGCCAGCAGCTTAGTGGAGGGGAAGGACACTGAAGCTTTCTTT; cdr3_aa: CASSLVEGKDTEAFF
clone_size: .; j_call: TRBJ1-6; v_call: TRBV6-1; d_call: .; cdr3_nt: TGTGCCAGCAGTGAGTTACGAGGGGGGGTTTCACCCCTCCACTTT; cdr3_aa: CASSELRGGVSPLHF
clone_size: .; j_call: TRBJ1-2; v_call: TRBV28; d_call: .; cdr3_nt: TGTGCCAGCAGTTTCTTTGGAGGGAGAAATAGCGGCTACACCTTC; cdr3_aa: CASSFFGGRNSGYTF
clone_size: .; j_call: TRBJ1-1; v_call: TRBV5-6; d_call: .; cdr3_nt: TGTGCCAGCACCCCCGGTATGAACACTGAAGCTTTCTTT; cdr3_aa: CASTPGMNTEAFF
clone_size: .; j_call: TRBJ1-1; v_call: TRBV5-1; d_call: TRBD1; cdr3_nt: TGCGCCAGATCGACAGGGTCGGGTACTGAAGCTTTCTTT; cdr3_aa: CARSTGSGTEAFF
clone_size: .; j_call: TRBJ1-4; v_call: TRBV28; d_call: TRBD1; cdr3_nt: TGTGCCAGCAGCCGGGACAGGGTCGAAAAACTGTTTTTT; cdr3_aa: CASSRDRVEKLFF
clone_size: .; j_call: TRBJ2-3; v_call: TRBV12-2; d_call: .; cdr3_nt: TGTGCAAGTCGCCCCCTTACTAGGAGGCGAGGTAGCACAGATACGCAGTATTTT; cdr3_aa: CASRPLTRRRGSTDTQYF
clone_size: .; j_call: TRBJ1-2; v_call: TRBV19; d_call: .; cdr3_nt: TGTGCCAGTAGTATTTCGAGGAGGGGGTCCCCTACCTATGGCTACACCTTC; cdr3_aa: CASSISRRGSPTYGYTF
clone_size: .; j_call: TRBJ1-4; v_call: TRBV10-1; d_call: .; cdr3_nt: TGCGCCAGCCTAAACCGTAATGAAAAACTGTTTTTT; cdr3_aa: CASLNRNEKLFF
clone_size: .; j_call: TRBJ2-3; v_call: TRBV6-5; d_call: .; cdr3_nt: TGTGCCAGCAGTCGCCGGGACGGGAGCACAGATACGCAGTATTTT; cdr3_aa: CASSRRDGSTDTQYF
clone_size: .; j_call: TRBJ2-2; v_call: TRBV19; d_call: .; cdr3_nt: TGTGCCAGTCCAAAGACGAACACCGGGGAGCTGTTTTTT; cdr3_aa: CASPKTNTGELFF
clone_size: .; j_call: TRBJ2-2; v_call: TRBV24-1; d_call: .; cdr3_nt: TGTGCCACCAGTGATTTGCGAGACACCGGGGAGCTGTTTTTT; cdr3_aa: CATSDLRDTGELFF
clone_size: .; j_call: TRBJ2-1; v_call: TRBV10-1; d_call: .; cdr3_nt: TGCGCCAGCAGTGAGTCAAGTGCCAGCGGGTTATACAATGAGCAGTTCTTC; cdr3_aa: CASSESSASGLYNEQFF